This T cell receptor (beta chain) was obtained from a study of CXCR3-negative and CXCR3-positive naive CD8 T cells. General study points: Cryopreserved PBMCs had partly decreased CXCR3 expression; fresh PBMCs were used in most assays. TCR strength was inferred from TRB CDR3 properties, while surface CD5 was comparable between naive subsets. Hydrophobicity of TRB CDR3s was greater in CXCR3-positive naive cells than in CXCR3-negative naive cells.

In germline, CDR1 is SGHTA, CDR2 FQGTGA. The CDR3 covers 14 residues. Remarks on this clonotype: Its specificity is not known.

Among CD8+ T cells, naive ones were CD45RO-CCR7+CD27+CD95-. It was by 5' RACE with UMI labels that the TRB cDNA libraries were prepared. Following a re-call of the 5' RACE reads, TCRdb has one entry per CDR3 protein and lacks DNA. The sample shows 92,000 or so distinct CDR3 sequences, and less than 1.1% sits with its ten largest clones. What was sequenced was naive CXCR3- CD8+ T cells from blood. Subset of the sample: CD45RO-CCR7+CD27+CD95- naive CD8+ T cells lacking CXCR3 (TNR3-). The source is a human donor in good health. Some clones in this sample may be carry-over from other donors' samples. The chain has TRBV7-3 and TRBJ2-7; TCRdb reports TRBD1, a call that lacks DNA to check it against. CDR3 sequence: CASSLEGGNYEQYF.